This TCR beta chain was sequenced in a study of blood T cells in healthy people across ages. A J-beta primer mix and a sample-barcoded 5' primer were used in a second PCR of about 7 to 11 cycles. TCRdb re-called the 5' RACE reads with MiXCR, one entry per CDR3 protein. The data show roughly 1,000,000 distinct CDR3 sequences, with roughly 24% seen just once and 0.65% to 0.95% held by the top ten. A few counts support this clonotype. The CDR3 has 14 amino acids. Per the germline V gene, CDR1 is MNHEY and CDR2 is SVGEGT. V lost 7 bases and J 0 bases, leaving 12 bases between the germline ends. These same records also appear under a second study, on T cells of mothers and their children.

The TCR comes from a girl between 2 and 10 years old in good health. V gene TRBV6-2 or TRBV6-3 combines with J gene TRBJ1-2; D might be TRBD1 (5 bases). Material: blood. CDR3 DNA: TGTGCCAGCACCACAGGACCAGCTAACTATGGCTACACCTTC. This codes for CASTTGPANYGYTF.